This T cell receptor (beta chain) is drawn from a study of shared clonotypes between healthy human individuals. General study results and limits: The study drew on few donors, limiting represented genetic and exposure-history diversity. Large sequencing depth failed to make sorted-subset sequencing complete, rarefaction showed. Apart from blood, nothing was sampled; tissue repertoires likely differ.

In this sample, this clone turned up a few times. The antigen is not known. The V end lost 10 bases, the J end lost 3 bases, and 17 bases lay between the germline ends. Germline V gene data show CDR1 as MDHEN and CDR2 as SYDVKM. CDR3 length: 14 residues. Some clones are missing from TCRdb's copy, which holds only in-frame ones; the method was immunoSEQ multiplex PCR. The table lists more than 550,000 clones, around 77% of them singletons. This receptor was taken from a woman under 40 in good health. The sample consisted of memory CD4+ T cells sorted from blood. This sample's subset: CD45RA-negative fraction. The chain has TRBV28 and TRBJ2-3; D perhaps matches TRBD2 (5 bases). As DNA, the CDR3 is TGTGCCACCAAGTCCTCCCCGGGGACAGATACGCAGTATTTT. Its protein product is CATKSSPGTDTQYF.